The rows below give T cell receptor beta chains drawn from one sample of a study of T-cell memory formation after mild COVID-19. TCRdb itself ran the 5' RACE reads through MiXCR, one entry per CDR3 protein. The table records under 550,000 distinct CDR3 sequences, roughly 18% of them present only once. Input material: PBMCs or a T cell subset sorted from them (not recorded which). The receptors were sampled from a man younger than 35 who had mild COVID-19 (a few samples of this study predate the infection). Cell type and time point are not known. Both conserved end residues are part of each CDR3. D genes are given only for firm matches. Clone size appears in some rows only: once, few, many, or a class for an expanded clone.

d_call | clone_size | j_call | v_call | cdr3_nt | cdr3_aa
. | few | TRBJ2-5 | TRBV28 | TGTGCCAGCAGTTTAAACCCCCTGAGGACATCCCAGTACTTC | CASSLNPLRTSQYF
. | . | TRBJ2-5 | TRBV3-1 | TGTGCCAGCCGGATCCAAGAGACCAAGTACTTC | CASRIQETKYF
TRBD1 | many | TRBJ1-5 | TRBV5-5 | TGTGCCAGCAGCTTGGACAGGACAGGGGTTAATCAGCCCCAGCATTTT | CASSLDRTGVNQPQHF
TRBD1 | . | TRBJ1-3 | TRBV5-1 | TGCGCCAGCAGCACCGACAGGGCCTCTGGAAACACCATATATTTT | CASSTDRASGNTIYF
. | few | TRBJ2-1 | TRBV9 | TGTGCCAGCAGCTACGCCCCCAAAAGTAACAATGAGCAGTTCTTC | CASSYAPKSNNEQFF
. | . | TRBJ2-7 | TRBV5-1 | TGCGCCAGCAGCTTGGAGTTTCTGGCCGCCGTCTCCTACGAGCAGTACTTC | CASSLEFLAAVSYEQYF
. | few | TRBJ1-6 | TRBV6-6 | TGTGCCAGCAGTTTTCGACAGTCCAATTCACCCCTCCACTTT | CASSFRQSNSPLHF
TRBD2 | many | TRBJ2-1 | TRBV20-1 | TGCAGTGCTATTGGCGGGGGGGCCTACAATGAGCAGTTCTTC | CSAIGGGAYNEQFF
. | few | TRBJ2-6 | TRBV7-7 | TGTGCCAGCAGCCCCACTTTTTGGGCCAACGTCCTGACTTTC | CASSPTFWANVLTF
. | few | TRBJ1-2 | TRBV7-2 | TGTGCCAGCAGCTCGGGGAGCATCTATGGCTACACCTTC | CASSSGSIYGYTF
. | many | TRBJ2-3 | TRBV24-1 | TGTGCCACCAGTGACCCAGGGACAGATACGCAGTATTTT | CATSDPGTDTQYF
. | . | TRBJ2-7 | TRBV12-3/TRBV12-4 | TGTGCCAGCACCCCTACCGGGGCCCGCTACGAGCAGTACTTC | CASTPTGARYEQYF
TRBD2 | . | TRBJ2-1 | TRBV7-2 | TGTGCCAGCACCGGCGCACTAGCGGTGGGACAGTTCTTC | CASTGALAVGQFF
. | few | TRBJ2-3 | TRBV7-6 | TGTGCCAGCAGCGCCTACTTGGATACGCAGTATTTT | CASSAYLDTQYF
. | many | TRBJ2-5 | TRBV15 | TGTGCCACCAGCCCCAGGGGAGGAGAGACCCAGTACTTC | CATSPRGGETQYF